This TCR beta chain was captured in a study of blood T cell repertoires in COVID-19. Study as a whole: The samples span acute and convalescent COVID-19 from the United States, Italy and Spain. From T cells, B-cell-depleted T cells, or PBMCs came the material, which was cDNA or gDNA.

The germline gives CDR1 MNHEY, CDR2 SMNVEV (reference sequence). Trimming at V came to 7 bases and at J to 9 bases, leaving 16 bases not matched to a gene. CDR3 length: 16 residues. As handled by the study authors: Using reference gene primer amplification, nucleated cell counts were estimated. Here immunoSEQ multiplex PCR was the method, and the copy in TCRdb shows in-frame clones only, minus some. V and J calls and clone size are copied from that table; D and trimming were computed from the DNA. Of about 57,000 clones listed, roughly 82% were seen once; the top ten hold more than 8%. The origin of this receptor is a woman at least 80 years old with acute or convalescent COVID-19. V is TRBV27 and J is TRBJ2-5; 11 bases map to TRBD2. Sequencing was done on a sample of peripheral blood. This CDR3 is CASTSLAGVGEGAQYF. The DNA for the CDR3 is TGTGCCAGCACTTCACTAGCGGGAGTTGGGGAGGGGGCCCAGTACTTC.